These T cell receptor beta chains were read from a single sample in a study of CD4+ T cells in melanoma. TCRdb keeps only in-frame clones here, not all; method: immunoSEQ multiplex PCR. The table shows about 120,000 clones, with roughly 90% occurring only once. Sequencing used peripheral blood. The receptors were gathered from a human donor with melanoma. Each CDR3 is given with its conserved first and last residue. The D gene is left open where the match is weak. Clone size is stated in some rows and not others, as once, few, many or a class when expanded.

NA	TRBJ2-3	NA	TRBV5-4	CASSSKRASTDTQYF	TGTGCCAGCAGCTCCAAGCGAGCCAGCACAGATACGCAGTATTTT
NA	TRBJ2-3	NA	TRBV9	CASSTRLYTDTQYF	TGTGCCAGCAGCACGAGACTGTACACAGATACGCAGTATTTT
once	TRBJ1-5	NA	TRBV29-1	CSVGGTSNQPQHF	TGCAGCGTCGGAGGGACCAGCAATCAGCCCCAGCATTTT
NA	TRBJ2-1	NA	TRBV6-5	CASSYNQVNEQFF	TGTGCCAGCAGTTACAACCAGGTCAATGAGCAGTTCTTC
NA	TRBJ2-7	NA	TRBV28	CASNLGGSSYEQYF	TGTGCCAGCAATCTAGGGGGGAGCTCCTACGAGCAGTACTTC
NA	TRBJ2-1	TRBD2	TRBV5-5	CASSPGLAVYNEQFF	TGTGCCAGCAGCCCGGGACTAGCGGTCTACAATGAGCAGTTCTTC
NA	TRBJ2-5	TRBD1	TRBV4-2	CASSQDGTEETQYF	TGTGCCAGCAGCCAAGATGGGACAGAGGAGACCCAGTACTTC
NA	TRBJ2-1	TRBD2	TRBV29-1	CSGGRGATYNEQFF	TGCAGCGGCGGGAGGGGGGCCACCTACAATGAGCAGTTCTTC
NA	TRBJ1-5	NA	TRBV7-3	CASSFRGDNQPQHF	TGTGCCAGCAGCTTTAGGGGGGACAATCAGCCCCAGCATTTT
NA	TRBJ2-1	NA	TRBV7-2	CASSWQTSEQFF	TGTGCCAGCAGCTGGCAAACTAGCGAGCAGTTCTTC
NA	TRBJ1-4	NA	TRBV6-6	CASSYGSVTNEKLFF	TGTGCCAGCAGTTACGGCTCAGTCACTAATGAAAAACTGTTTTTT
NA	TRBJ2-2	NA	TRBV27	CASKEQSNTGELFF	TGTGCCAGCAAGGAACAGTCGAACACCGGGGAGCTGTTTTTT
NA	TRBJ2-7	NA	TRBV9	CASTPNWQPSYEQYF	TGTGCCAGCACCCCCAATTGGCAGCCCTCCTACGAGCAGTACTTC
NA	TRBJ2-5	TRBD1	TRBV5-4	CASSFDRGGEQYF	TGTGCCAGCAGCTTTGACAGGGGAGGTGAGCAGTACTTC
NA	TRBJ2-5	NA	TRBV2	CASGIAEETQYF	TGTGCCAGCGGGATAGCCGAAGAGACCCAGTACTTC
NA	TRBJ2-3	NA	TRBV6-4	CASSALLADTQYF	TGTGCCAGCAGCGCCCTTTTGGCAGATACGCAGTATTTT
NA	TRBJ1-2	NA	TRBV2	CASARDTANYGYTF	TGTGCCAGCGCGCGGGACACTGCTAACTATGGCTACACCTTC
once	TRBJ2-5	NA	TRBV28	CASSLVGEETQYF	TGTGCCAGCAGTTTAGTAGGGGAAGAGACCCAGTACTTC
NA	TRBJ1-1	NA	TRBV19	CASSIVGFTEAFF	TGTGCCAGTAGTATAGTAGGGTTCACTGAAGCTTTCTTT
NA	TRBJ2-1	TRBD1	TRBV9	CASSSGGSRGISYNEQFF	TGTGCCAGCAGCTCAGGGGGTAGTCGAGGGATTTCCTACAATGAGCAGTTCTTC
NA	TRBJ2-3	TRBD2	TRBV9	CASSLVSSGGVDTQYF	TGTGCCAGCAGCCTAGTCAGTAGCGGGGGGGTTGATACGCAGTATTTT
NA	TRBJ2-7	NA	TRBV19	CASFRQDSSYEQYF	TGTGCCAGTTTTAGACAGGACAGCTCCTACGAGCAGTACTTC
once	TRBJ2-7	TRBD2	TRBV4-1	CASSQLGSLAGVEQYF	TGCGCCAGCAGCCAACTTGGGAGCCTAGCGGGAGTCGAGCAGTACTTC
NA	TRBJ2-7	NA	TRBV11-3	CASSLGNTYEQYF	TGTGCCAGCAGCTTAGGCAATACCTACGAGCAGTACTTC